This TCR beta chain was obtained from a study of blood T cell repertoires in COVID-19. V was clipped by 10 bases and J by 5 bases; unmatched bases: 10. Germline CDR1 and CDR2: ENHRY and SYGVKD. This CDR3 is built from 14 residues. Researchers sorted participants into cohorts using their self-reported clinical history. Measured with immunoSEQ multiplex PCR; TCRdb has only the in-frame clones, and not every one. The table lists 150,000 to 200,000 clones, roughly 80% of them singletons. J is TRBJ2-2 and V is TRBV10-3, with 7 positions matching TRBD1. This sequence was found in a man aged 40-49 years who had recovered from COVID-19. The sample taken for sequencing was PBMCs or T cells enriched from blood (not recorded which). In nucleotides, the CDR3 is TGTGCCACCAATCATCAGGGGGATACCGGGGAGCTGTTTTTT. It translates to CATNHQGDTGELFF.